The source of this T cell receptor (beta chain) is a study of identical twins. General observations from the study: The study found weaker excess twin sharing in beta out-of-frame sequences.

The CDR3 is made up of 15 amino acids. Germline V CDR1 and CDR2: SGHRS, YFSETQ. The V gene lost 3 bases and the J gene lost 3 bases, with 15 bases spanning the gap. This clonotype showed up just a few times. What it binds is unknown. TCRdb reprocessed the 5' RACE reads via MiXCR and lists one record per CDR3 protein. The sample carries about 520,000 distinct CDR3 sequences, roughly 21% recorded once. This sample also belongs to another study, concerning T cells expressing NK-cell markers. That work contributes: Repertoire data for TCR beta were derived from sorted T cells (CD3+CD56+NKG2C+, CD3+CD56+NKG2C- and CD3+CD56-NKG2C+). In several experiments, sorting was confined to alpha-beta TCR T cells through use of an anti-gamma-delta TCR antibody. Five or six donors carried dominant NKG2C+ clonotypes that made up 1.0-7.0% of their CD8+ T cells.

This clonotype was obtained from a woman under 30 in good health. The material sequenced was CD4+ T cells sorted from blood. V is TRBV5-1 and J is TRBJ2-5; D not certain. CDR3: CASSYAGGGEETQYF. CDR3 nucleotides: TGCGCCAGCAGCTACGCAGGTGGTGGGGAAGAGACCCAGTACTTC.